The subject of this entry is one TCR beta chain. The data originate from a study of T cell responses to AZD1222 COVID-19 vaccine. Here immunoSEQ multiplex PCR was the method, and the copy in TCRdb shows in-frame clones only, minus some. The profile shows about 130,000 clones, 88% of them singletons. Per germline, CDR1 SNHLY and CDR2 FYNNEI. Deletions cut 5 bases from V and 5 bases from J, with 10 bases between. The CDR3 runs to 12 residues. This receptor was identified in an adult who received the AZD1222 COVID-19 vaccine. The J gene is TRBJ2-7, the V gene TRBV2, with D possibly being TRBD2 (5 bases). The input for sequencing was peripheral blood, taken 28 days after the second AZD1222 dose. The CDR3 DNA is TGTGCCAGCAGTTTGACTAATAACGAGCAGTACTTC. It yields the protein CASSLTNNEQYF. The complete variable domain, with remaining parts taken from reference TRBV2 and TRBJ2-7, reads EPEVTQTPSHQVTQMGQEVILRCVPISNHLYFYWYRQILGQKVEFLVSFYNNEISEKSEIFDDQFSVERPDGSNFTLKIRSTKLEDSAMYFCASSLTNNEQYFGPGTRLTVT.